The sequence of this T cell receptor (beta chain) was determined in a study of sequential checkpoint blockade in melanoma. Sample treatment: randomized to nivolumab then ipilimumab (arm A) or the reverse (arm B). Libraries were prepared by immunoSEQ multiplex PCR; TCRdb keeps only in-frame clonotypes and omits some of them. The profile shows fewer than 25,000 clones, around 70% of them singletons. The CDR3 length is 16 residues. CDR1 and CDR2 (germline): SGHDT, YYEEEE. V was cut by 0 bases and J by 4 bases, with 16 bases left in between. V is TRBV5-6 and J is TRBJ1-1, with D possibly TRBD1 on 5 matching bases. Source: CD8+ T cells sorted from blood (inferred from file names), taken from a patient given nivolumab and ipilimumab in sequence. The source of this sequence is a human donor with melanoma. The CDR3 loop reads CASSLELGPGGTEAFF. The CDR3, as DNA: TGTGCCAGCAGCTTGGAACTTGGACCCGGGGGCACTGAAGCTTTCTTT. The variable domain in full, completed from reference TRBV5-6 and TRBJ1-1, reads DAGVTQSPTHLIKTRGQQVTLRCSPKSGHDTVSWYQQALGQGPQFIFQYYEEEERQRGNFPDRFSGHQFPNYSSELNVNALLLGDSALYLCASSLELGPGGTEAFFGQGTRLTVV.